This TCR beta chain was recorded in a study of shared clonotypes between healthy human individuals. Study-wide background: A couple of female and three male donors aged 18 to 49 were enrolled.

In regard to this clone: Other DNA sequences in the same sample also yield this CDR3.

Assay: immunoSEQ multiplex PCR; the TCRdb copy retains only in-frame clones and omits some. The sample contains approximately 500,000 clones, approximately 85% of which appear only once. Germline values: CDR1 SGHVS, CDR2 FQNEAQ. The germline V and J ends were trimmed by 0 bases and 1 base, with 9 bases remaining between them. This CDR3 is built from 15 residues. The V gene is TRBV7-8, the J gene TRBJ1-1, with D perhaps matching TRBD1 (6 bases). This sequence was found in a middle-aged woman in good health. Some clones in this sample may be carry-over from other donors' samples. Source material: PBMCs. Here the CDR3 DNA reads TGTGCCAGCAGCTTAGCGGGGGGCGGGAACACTGAAGCTTTCTTT. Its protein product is CASSLAGGGNTEAFF.